A single sample gave rise to the 30 T cell receptor beta chains below, sequenced in a study of T cell repertoires in cytomegalovirus infection. TCRdb ran MiXCR on the reads and lists one entry per CDR3 protein. The table lists hundreds of thousands of distinct CDR3 sequences, under 40% of them singletons. Their specific antigens are unknown. The specimen was cultured CD8+ T cells from PBMCs, collected from culture after CMV antigen stimulation. The receptors shown here come from a human donor in good health (CMV status not recorded). Some clones in this sample may be carry-over from other donors' samples.

Only a few counts were recorded for this clonotype. This chain uses TRBV4-1 with TRBJ1-2, with D possibly being TRBD1 (6 bases). Trimming shortened V by 2 bases and J by 4 bases, and 14 bases separated the two germline ends. The CDR3 spans 15 residues. CDR1 and CDR2 (germline): MGHRA, YSYEKL. As DNA, the CDR3 is TGCGCCAGCAGCCAATTGCCCAGGGGCGCCTATGGCTACACCTTC. It encodes CASSQLPRGAYGYTF.

This rearrangement joins TRBV7-9 to TRBJ1-2; TRBD1 agrees at 7 bases. Germline CDR1 SEHNR, CDR2 FQNEAQ (reference sequence). V shed 1 base and J 4 bases; nucleotides not matched to a gene: 3. This CDR3 has 14 amino acids. CDR3 DNA: TGTGCCAGCAGCTTAGAAGACAGGGCCTATGGCTACACCTTC. It translates to CASSLEDRAYGYTF.

In its sample, this clonotype was seen a few times. V and J are TRBV6-2 or TRBV6-3 and TRBJ2-1; weak D call: TRBD2 (5 bases). V was trimmed by 2 bases and J by 4 bases, leaving 18 bases between them. The CDR3 is 17 amino acids. CDR1 is MNHEY, CDR2 SVGEGT, per germline. The CDR3 spells CASSYLREGRGYNEQFF. The CDR3 region has the DNA TGTGCCAGCAGTTACCTACGAGAGGGTAGAGGATACAATGAGCAGTTCTTC.

The rearrangement joins TRBV24-1 to TRBJ2-5; the D call may be TRBD1 or TRBD2 (5 bases each). From germline, CDR1 is KGHDR and CDR2 SFDVKD. The CDR3 covers 14 residues. Trimming shortened V by 7 bases and J by 1 base, and 12 bases separated the two germline ends. The CDR3 bases are TGTGCCACCAGAGACTCCGGGGCCCAAGAGACCCAGTACTTC. This codes for CATRDSGAQETQYF.

V is TRBV2 and J is TRBJ1-1, with 9 bases fitting TRBD1. Per germline, CDR1 SNHLY and CDR2 FYNNEI. This CDR3 has 15 amino acids. The J segment lost 5 bases and the V segment lost 4 bases, leaving 8 bases of the junction unmatched. The CDR3 is CASSVGTGFSTEAFF. The CDR3 nucleotides read TGTGCCAGCAGTGTCGGGACAGGGTTTTCTACTGAAGCTTTCTTT.

The chain has TRBV6-1 and TRBJ2-1, with D uncertain. CDR3 size: 15 residues. Deletions cut 0 bases from V and 9 bases from J, with 15 bases between. Germline V gene data show CDR1 as MNHNS and CDR2 as SASEGT. CDR3: CASSEALSPAIEQFF. CDR3 DNA sequence: TGTGCCAGCAGTGAAGCGCTTAGTCCTGCGATTGAGCAGTTCTTC.

This clonotype was seen a handful of times. The V gene is TRBV5-5, the J gene TRBJ1-6, with D uncertain. In germline, CDR1 is SGHKS, CDR2 YYEKEE (reference sequence). The V and J ends lost 3 bases and 0 bases respectively, with 13 bases between them. The CDR3 runs to 17 residues. CDR3: CASSWAHLSSYNSPLHF. CDR3 sequence (DNA): TGTGCCAGCAGCTGGGCCCATTTGAGCTCCTATAATTCACCCCTCCACTTT.

This CDR3 reads CASSLGQLSGANVLTF. CDR3 DNA: TGTGCCAGCAGCTTGGGACAGCTCTCTGGGGCCAACGTCCTGACTTTC. The V and J genes are TRBV7-6 and TRBJ2-6; 7 positions match TRBD1. Germline lookup yields CDR1 SGHVS and CDR2 FNYEAQ. The V segment lost 3 bases and the J segment 0 bases; nucleotides outside the gene matches: 2. The CDR3 spans 16 residues.

The V call is TRBV5-1, the J call TRBJ2-1, with 9 positions matching TRBD2. The germline CDR1 and CDR2 sequences are SGHRS and YFSETQ. The CDR3 extends over 20 amino acids. V lost 0 bases, J lost 5 bases, and 18 bases stayed unmatched. The CDR3 protein is CASSLAVIQASGEGDNEQFF. Here the CDR3 DNA reads TGCGCCAGCAGCTTGGCCGTAATACAGGCTAGCGGGGAGGGGGACAATGAGCAGTTCTTC.

This clonotype has more than one count but fewer than ten. The V and J genes are TRBV15 and TRBJ1-3; TRBD1 might be the D (5 bases). CDR1 is LNHNV and CDR2 is YYDKDF in the germline V gene (reference sequence). CDR3 length equals 16 residues. V was clipped by 4 bases and J by 0 bases, with 13 bases between them. Here the CDR3 DNA reads TGTGCCACCAGCACACAGGCGGCAAGCTCTGGAAACACCATATATTTT. Translating gives CATSTQAASSGNTIYF.

The genes are TRBV27 and TRBJ1-6; D gene uncertain. The germline V and J ends were trimmed by 8 bases and 7 bases, with 9 bases remaining between them. CDR1 and CDR2 (germline): MNHEY, SMNVEV (reference sequence). The CDR3 spans 12 residues. The CDR3 coding sequence is TGTGCCAGCGGTGGGTGGAATTCACCCCTCCACTTT. This codes for CASGGWNSPLHF.

The rearrangement links TRBV6-5 to TRBJ2-1, with a tentative D call TRBD2 (5 bases). V lost 2 bases to trimming and J lost 7 bases, with 9 bases between them. The germline V gene encodes CDR1 MNHEY and CDR2 SVGAGI. CDR3 length equals 13 residues. The CDR3 coding sequence is TGTGCCAGCAGTTACGTCGGCGGGAATGAGCAGTTCTTC. Translated, it gives CASSYVGGNEQFF.

The chain couples TRBV7-6 to TRBJ2-7; 9 bases are shared with TRBD2. This CDR3 spans 17 amino acids. Trimming removed 2 bases from V and 6 bases from J; junction bases left unmatched: 14. Germline V lookup: CDR1 SGHVS, CDR2 FNYEAQ. The CDR3 nucleotides are TGTGCCAGCAGCTTAATTCAGGCGGGGGGGCCTTCGGCCGAGCAGTACGTC. Translation: CASSLIQAGGPSAEQYV.

This clonotype showed up just a few times. The V and J genes are TRBV5-8 and TRBJ2-1; 9 nucleotides line up with TRBD2. V lost 3 bases, J lost 6 bases, and 7 bases stayed unmatched. The germline CDR1 and CDR2 sequences are SGHTS and YDEGEE. The CDR3 is 15 residues long. The CDR3 DNA follows: TGTGCCAGCAGCTCCGGGACTAGCAGTGGCAATGAGCAGTTCTTC. Encoded protein: CASSSGTSSGNEQFF. The full variable domain, completed using reference TRBV5-8 and TRBJ2-1, is EAGVTQSPTHLIKTRGQQATLRCSPISGHTSVYWYQQALGLGLQFLLWYDEGEERNRGNFPPRFSGRQFPNYSSELNVNALELEDSALYLCASSSGTSSGNEQFFGPGTRLTVL.

The chain joins TRBV28 to TRBJ2-1, with D perhaps TRBD2 (6 bases). CDR3 length: 15 amino acids. Trimming took 5 bases from V and 7 from J, leaving 18 bases between them. Germline assignment: CDR1 MDHEN and CDR2 SYDVKM. This CDR3 reads CASSPLPAGRNEQFF. CDR3 in DNA: TGTGCCAGCAGTCCGCTTCCCGCGGGGCGAAATGAGCAGTTCTTC.

This clonotype was observed a few times. The chain has TRBV29-1 and TRBJ1-5; 12 bases match TRBD1. Germline loops: CDR1 SQVTM, CDR2 ANQGSEA. J gave up 3 bases and V 5 bases, and 14 bases lay outside the gene matches. CDR3 length: 18 residues. This CDR3 reads CSVITRDRGLRDNQPQHF. The CDR3 nucleotides are TGCAGCGTTATTACCCGGGACAGGGGGCTCCGGGACAATCAGCCCCAGCATTTT.

This clonotype was detected a few times. The chain employs TRBV19 and TRBJ2-2, with D tentatively TRBD1 or TRBD2 (6 bases each). Trimming stripped 6 bases from V and 2 bases from J, with 10 bases between. The V gene's germline CDR1 is LNHDA and CDR2 SQIVND (reference sequence). The CDR3 covers 14 residues. The CDR3 sequence: CASRPGANTGELFF. In DNA, the CDR3 is TGTGCCAGTAGGCCGGGGGCCAACACCGGGGAGCTGTTTTTT.

V and J are TRBV7-2 and TRBJ2-3; TRBD1 might be the D (6 bases). CDR3 length: 17 amino acids. The germline gives CDR1 SGHTA, CDR2 FQGNSA. V was trimmed by 6 bases and J by 2 bases, leaving 21 bases between them. The CDR3 DNA reads TGTGCCAGCAGACTAGGGTACAGGGTCTTGGACACAGATACGCAGTATTTT. This codes for CASRLGYRVLDTDTQYF.

The table lists this clonotype with a few counts. V is TRBV15 and J is TRBJ2-7; D is undetermined. Trimming removed 6 bases from V and 0 bases from J, with 6 bases in between. The CDR3 is 12 amino acids. Per germline, CDR1 LNHNV and CDR2 YYDKDF (reference sequence). In nucleotides, the CDR3 is TGTGCCACCAGTCGGACCTCCTACGAGCAGTACTTC. Its translation is CATSRTSYEQYF.

The chain couples TRBV4-3 to TRBJ2-1, with TRBD2 matching over 9 bases. CDR1 is LGHNA and CDR2 is YSLEER in the germline V gene. Germline trimming cut 3 bases from V and 2 bases from J; bases unmatched to any gene: 5. This CDR3 is 16 amino acids long. Written as DNA, the CDR3 is TGCGCCAGCAGCCACGCAGCGGGGGGAACCTACAATGAGCAGTTCTTC. Protein sequence: CASSHAAGGTYNEQFF.

Ten or more counts support this clonotype. This chain links TRBV7-9 with TRBJ2-7; D tentatively reads TRBD1 or TRBD2 (5 bases each). This CDR3 is built from 14 residues. Germline values: CDR1 SEHNR, CDR2 FQNEAQ (reference sequence). With 5 bases removed from V and 2 bases from J, the gap between germline ends came to 13 bases. The CDR3: CASSEPGRAYEQYF. The DNA of the CDR3 is TGTGCCAGCAGCGAACCGGGACGGGCCTACGAGCAGTACTTC.

This clonotype occurred many times. The V call is TRBV7-9, the J call TRBJ2-3; 7 bases agree with TRBD2. J gave up 3 bases and V 6 bases, and 9 bases lay outside the gene matches. This CDR3 spans 15 amino acids. Germline assignment: CDR1 SEHNR and CDR2 FQNEAQ (reference sequence). Written as DNA, the CDR3 is TGTGCCAGCAGTACGCGGGGGTCTCGGACAGATACGCAGTATTTT. Its protein is CASSTRGSRTDTQYF.

The chain combines TRBV5-4 with TRBJ2-1; D may match TRBD1 or TRBD2 (5 bases each). Between the trimmed V and J ends, which lost 3 bases and 0 bases, there was a span of 16 bases. From germline, CDR1 is SGHNT and CDR2 YYREEE (reference sequence). The CDR3 runs 17 residues. CDR3 in DNA: TGTGCCAGCAGCTCCCGGGACCTTCTAGGCTCCTACAATGAGCAGTTCTTC. Protein: CASSSRDLLGSYNEQFF.

This clonotype has only a few counts. This sequence joins TRBV9 and TRBJ1-5; perhaps TRBD1 as D (5 bases). The CDR3 contains 14 residues. Trimming removed 3 bases from V and 1 base from J, with 8 bases in between. Germline V lookup: CDR1 SGDLS, CDR2 YYNGEE. CDR3 region: CASSAGDSNQPQHF. Here the CDR3 DNA reads TGTGCCAGCAGCGCTGGGGACAGCAATCAGCCCCAGCATTTT.

This chain uses TRBV6-6 with TRBJ2-4, with a weak D call TRBD2 (7 bases). The CDR3 contains 17 residues. With 2 bases removed from V and 0 bases from J, the gap between germline ends came to 14 bases. Germline lookup yields CDR1 MNHNY and CDR2 SVGAGI (reference sequence). This chain's CDR3 is CASSYDPGGLAKNIQYF. The CDR3 nucleotides are TGTGCCAGCAGTTACGACCCCGGGGGGCTAGCCAAAAACATTCAGTACTTC.

This clonotype was counted between two and nine times. The V call is TRBV15, the J call TRBJ2-3; D is possibly TRBD2 (6 bases). The CDR3 spans 14 residues. V was shortened by 2 bases and J by 6 bases, with 12 bases between the two germline ends. The germline V gene encodes CDR1 LNHNV and CDR2 YYDKDF (reference sequence). CDR3 in amino acids: CATSRPNRGDTQYF. CDR3 nucleotides: TGTGCCACCAGCAGACCTAATCGGGGGGATACGCAGTATTTT.

This clonotype was seen a few times. The gene calls are TRBV15 and TRBJ2-1; the D gene is possibly TRBD2 (5 bases). CDR3 length equals 14 residues. Trimming removed 6 bases at V and 7 bases at J, with 16 bases between. Germline values: CDR1 LNHNV, CDR2 YYDKDF (reference sequence). The CDR3 here is CATRKDRSGNEQFF. CDR3 DNA: TGTGCCACCAGGAAGGATAGAAGCGGTAATGAGCAGTTCTTC.

This clonotype was counted between two and nine times. V gene TRBV18 combines with J gene TRBJ1-4; no firm D call. The V gene's germline CDR1 is KGHSH and CDR2 LQKENI. The CDR3 contains 14 residues. The germline V and J ends were trimmed by 5 bases and 0 bases, with 7 bases remaining between them. CDR3 nucleotides: TGTGCCAGCTCAGAGGCTGCAACTAATGAAAAACTGTTTTTT. Encoded protein: CASSEAATNEKLFF.

V gene TRBV7-9 combines with J gene TRBJ1-4, with D possibly being TRBD1 (5 bases). Trimming shortened V by 5 bases and J by 6 bases, and 16 bases separated the two germline ends. CDR1 and CDR2 from the germline V gene are SEHNR and FQNEAQ (reference sequence). CDR3 length: 15 residues. The CDR3 nucleotides are TGTGCCAGCAGCCTAGACAGCAACTGGTATGAAAAACTGTTTTTT. This codes for CASSLDSNWYEKLFF.

In this sample, this clonotype turned up a few times. The chain couples TRBV7-9 to TRBJ2-7; TRBD1 might be the D (5 bases). Germline CDR1 SEHNR, CDR2 FQNEAQ (reference sequence). Trimming cost V 3 bases and J 5 bases, with 11 bases left between them. This CDR3 comprises 13 residues. CDR3 in DNA: TGTGCCAGCAGCTTTCAGGGTTGGGACGAGCAGTACTTC. This sequence encodes CASSFQGWDEQYF.